This is a list of T cell receptor beta chains from one sample in a study of T cells after yellow fever vaccination. TCRdb reprocessed the 5' RACE reads via MiXCR and lists one record per CDR3 protein. Of about 230,000 distinct CDR3 sequences in the sample, approximately 6.7% were seen once. Here the sequenced sample was CD4+ T cells sorted from PBMCs, taken on the day of the yellow fever booster vaccination. The source is a young man who received the YFV17D yellow fever vaccine. Both conserved end residues are part of each CDR3. D genes are given only for firm matches. A row's size may be missing; if present it is once, few, many or a size class.

CDR3	DNA	length	size	D	V	J
CASSRTSGRREETQYF	TGTGCTAGCAGCCGGACTAGCGGGAGAAGGGAGGAGACCCAGTACTTC	16	many	TRBD2	TRBV7-7	TRBJ2-5
CASSLVWASGSNTGELFF	TGTGCCAGCAGCTTAGTATGGGCTAGCGGGTCGAACACCGGGGAGCTGTTTTTT	18	many	TRBD2	TRBV7-6	TRBJ2-2
CASSPQTSGHNEQFF	TGTGCCAGCAGCCCGCAGACTAGCGGACACAATGAGCAGTTCTTC	15	NA	TRBD2	TRBV4-2	TRBJ2-1
CASRSGTSGTDTQYF	TGTGCCAGCAGATCCGGGACGTCGGGCACAGATACGCAGTATTTT	15	few	NA	TRBV5-4	TRBJ2-3
CASSLVGTSGYEQYF	TGTGCCAGCAGTTTAGTGGGGACTAGCGGGTACGAGCAGTACTTC	15	NA	TRBD2	TRBV27	TRBJ2-7
CASSPSNIQYF	TGTGCCAGCAGCCCCTCAAACATTCAGTACTTC	11	many	NA	TRBV7-9	TRBJ2-4
CSASPMTGVVGSSYEQYF	TGCAGTGCTAGTCCTATGACGGGAGTTGTAGGCAGCTCCTACGAGCAGTACTTC	18	NA	NA	TRBV20-1	TRBJ2-7
CASSVDSGSGNTIYF	TGTGCCAGCAGCGTAGACTCAGGCTCTGGAAACACCATATATTTT	15	few	NA	TRBV9	TRBJ1-3
CASSQRAWETQYF	TGTGCCAGCAGCCAAAGGGCGTGGGAGACCCAGTACTTC	13	many	NA	TRBV3-1	TRBJ2-5
CSAVPRQRVSYNEQFF	TGCAGTGCGGTCCCCCGGCAGCGGGTTTCCTACAATGAGCAGTTCTTC	16	few	NA	TRBV20-1	TRBJ2-1
CASSLEWNWETQYF	TGCGCCAGCAGCTTGGAATGGAACTGGGAGACCCAGTACTTC	14	many	NA	TRBV5-1	TRBJ2-5
CASSPGGAGAAGELFF	TGTGCCAGCAGCCCCGGCGGAGCGGGAGCGGCCGGGGAGCTGTTTTTT	16	few	TRBD2	TRBV9	TRBJ2-2
CASEGRKGSYNEQFF	TGTGCCAGCGAAGGGCGGAAAGGCTCCTACAATGAGCAGTTCTTC	15	many	NA	TRBV4-2	TRBJ2-1
CASSYTLQRTQYF	TGTGCCAGCAGTTACACTCTGCAGAGGACCCAGTACTTC	13	many	NA	TRBV6-2/TRBV6-3	TRBJ2-5
CASSFGRNQPQHF	TGTGCCAGCAGCTTTGGGAGAAATCAGCCCCAGCATTTT	13	many	NA	TRBV7-3	TRBJ1-5
CASSPGGAGANVLTF	TGTGCCAGCAGTCCCGGAGGCGCTGGGGCCAACGTCCTGACTTTC	15	many	NA	TRBV7-2	TRBJ2-6
CASSLSLAGVSKTQYF	TGTGCCAGCAGTTTGTCGCTAGCGGGAGTTTCAAAGACCCAGTACTTC	16	NA	TRBD2	TRBV28	TRBJ2-5
CASSRDLPGQPQHF	TGTGCCAGCTCCAGGGACCTTCCGGGGCAGCCCCAGCATTTT	14	few	NA	TRBV6-2/TRBV6-3	TRBJ1-5
CASSQEAYEQYF	TGTGCCAGCAGCCAAGAAGCTTACGAGCAGTACTTC	12	many	NA	TRBV3-1	TRBJ2-7
CASSRGAGGTGELFF	TGTGCCAGCAGTCGCGGAGCGGGAGGGACCGGGGAGCTGTTTTTT	15	few	TRBD2	TRBV5-6	TRBJ2-2
CASSQLTSLWDYNEQFF	TGTGCCAGCAGCCAGTTGACTAGCCTTTGGGACTACAATGAGCAGTTCTTC	17	many	TRBD2	TRBV3-1	TRBJ2-1
CASSIKRGFYNEQFF	TGTGCCAGTAGTATAAAAAGGGGGTTTTACAATGAGCAGTTCTTC	15	many	NA	TRBV19	TRBJ2-1
CASSYSSRGLRTTDTQYF	TGTGCCAGCAGTTACTCGTCTAGGGGCCTAAGGACCACAGATACGCAGTATTTT	18	few	NA	TRBV6-5	TRBJ2-3
CASSRWGRGSGETQYF	TGCGCCAGCAGCCGTTGGGGACGAGGGAGTGGAGAGACCCAGTACTTC	16	many	NA	TRBV5-1	TRBJ2-5
CSAIGGRQETQYF	TGCAGTGCTATCGGGGGACGGCAAGAGACCCAGTACTTC	13	many	NA	TRBV20-1	TRBJ2-5
CASSLVRAADTQYF	TGTGCCAGCAGCTTGGTTAGGGCAGCAGATACGCAGTATTTT	14	many	NA	TRBV5-5	TRBJ2-3
CASSLDGTSVSEQFF	TGTGCCAGCAGCCTAGACGGGACTAGCGTAAGTGAGCAGTTCTTC	15	NA	TRBD2	TRBV7-6	TRBJ2-1
CASSLRGADTGELFF	TGTGCCAGCAGTTTACGGGGGGCCGACACCGGGGAGCTGTTTTTT	15	few	NA	TRBV28	TRBJ2-2
CASSLRLDTDTQYF	TGTGCCAGCAGTCTCCGCCTAGACACAGATACGCAGTATTTT	14	many	NA	TRBV6-1	TRBJ2-3
CASSLGGLAGVPDTQYF	TGTGCCAGCAGCTTAGGGGGACTAGCGGGAGTCCCAGATACGCAGTATTTT	17	many	TRBD2	TRBV7-9	TRBJ2-3
CASSAPPDEQFF	TGTGCCAGCAGCGCCCCTCCCGATGAGCAGTTCTTC	12	NA	NA	TRBV5-6	TRBJ2-1
CASREALAPLHF	TGTGCCAGCAGAGAAGCCCTTGCACCCCTCCACTTT	12	few	NA	TRBV12-3/TRBV12-4	TRBJ1-6
CASSLERSGGELFF	TGCGCCAGCAGCTTGGAACGGTCGGGCGGGGAGCTGTTTTTT	14	many	NA	TRBV5-1	TRBJ2-2
CASRGQGSYNEQFF	TGTGCCAGCAGAGGACAGGGCTCCTACAATGAGCAGTTCTTC	14	many	TRBD1	TRBV6-2/TRBV6-3	TRBJ2-1
CASSPHRDRADEQFF	TGTGCCAGCAGTCCTCACCGGGACAGGGCCGATGAGCAGTTCTTC	15	NA	TRBD1	TRBV12-3/TRBV12-4	TRBJ2-1
CASSQGTAHTYEQYF	TGTGCCAGCAGCCAAGGGACAGCGCACACGTACGAGCAGTACTTC	15	few	TRBD1	TRBV7-2	TRBJ2-7
CSAREPQGTLHNEQFF	TGCAGTGCTAGGGAACCCCAGGGGACCCTCCACAATGAGCAGTTCTTC	16	NA	NA	TRBV20-1	TRBJ2-1
CASSLLPGAGNQPQHF	TGTGCCAGCTCACTCTTGCCCGGGGCGGGGAATCAGCCCCAGCATTTT	16	few	NA	TRBV18	TRBJ1-5
CASSPTVGSGANVLTF	TGTGCCAGCTCACCGACTGTTGGGTCTGGGGCCAACGTCCTGACTTTC	16	many	NA	TRBV18	TRBJ2-6
CASKGGTDTQYF	TGTGCCAGCAAAGGAGGCACAGATACGCAGTATTTT	12	many	NA	TRBV7-3	TRBJ2-3
CAISNTSGSYNEQFF	TGTGCCATCAGCAATACTAGCGGATCCTACAATGAGCAGTTCTTC	15	few	TRBD2	TRBV10-3	TRBJ2-1
CASSTRGEGEQYF	TGTGCCAGCAGCACCCGAGGAGAAGGCGAGCAGTACTTC	13	NA	NA	TRBV11-3	TRBJ2-7
CASSLPASEQFF	TGCGCCAGCAGCTTGCCAGCTAGTGAGCAGTTCTTC	12	few	NA	TRBV5-1	TRBJ2-1
CASSLGPKETQYF	TGTGCCAGCAGTTTAGGCCCGAAGGAGACCCAGTACTTC	13	many	NA	TRBV12-3/TRBV12-4	TRBJ2-5
CSASLGISYGQFF	TGCAGTGCTAGTTTAGGAATTAGCTATGGGCAGTTCTTC	13	NA	NA	TRBV20-1	TRBJ2-1
CASSLGGTGWETQYF	TGTGCCAGCAGTTTGGGCGGGACAGGGTGGGAGACCCAGTACTTC	15	many	TRBD1	TRBV12-3/TRBV12-4	TRBJ2-5
CSARPLSGRGAVDTQYF	TGCAGTGCTAGACCCCTAAGTGGGAGGGGCGCAGTAGATACGCAGTATTTT	17	many	TRBD2	TRBV20-1	TRBJ2-3
CSARFDNEQFF	TGCAGTGCTAGGTTCGACAATGAGCAGTTCTTC	11	few	NA	TRBV20-1	TRBJ2-1
CASSPSLLGQGGTDTQYF	TGTGCCAGCAGCCCATCCCTCCTTGGCCAGGGGGGGACAGATACGCAGTATTTT	18	many	NA	TRBV7-8	TRBJ2-3
CSADRGPQWFF	TGCAGTGCAGACAGGGGGCCCCAGTGGTTCTTC	11	few	TRBD1	TRBV20-1	TRBJ2-1
CASSKAQGTLCKNTEAFF	TGTGCCAGCAGCAAAGCGCAAGGAACCCTATGCAAGAACACTGAAGCTTTCTTT	18	NA	NA	TRBV21-1	TRBJ1-1
CASSLDGTPVYEQYF	TGCGCCAGCAGCTTGGACGGTACCCCCGTCTACGAGCAGTACTTC	15	few	NA	TRBV5-1	TRBJ2-7
CSAIGQATNEKLFF	TGCAGTGCTATCGGACAGGCAACTAATGAAAAACTGTTTTTT	14	NA	TRBD1	TRBV20-1	TRBJ1-4
CASTQGLQPQHF	TGTGCCAGCACCCAGGGCCTCCAGCCCCAGCATTTT	12	few	NA	TRBV28	TRBJ1-5
CASSYYPGQAISGANVLTF	TGTGCCAGCAGTTACTATCCGGGACAGGCAATCTCTGGGGCCAACGTCCTGACTTTC	19	many	TRBD1	TRBV6-5	TRBJ2-6
CASSQGSRYEQYF	TGTGCCAGCAGCCAAGGGAGTCGCTACGAGCAGTACTTC	13	many	NA	TRBV13	TRBJ2-7
CASTSTGAYEQYF	TGTGCCAGCACCTCAACAGGGGCCTACGAGCAGTACTTC	13	few	TRBD1	TRBV12-3/TRBV12-4	TRBJ2-7
CASRPRGLAGDTGELFF	TGTGCCAGTAGGCCCCGCGGCCTAGCGGGCGACACCGGGGAGCTGTTTTTT	17	few	TRBD2	TRBV19	TRBJ2-2
CSGGQTNQPQHF	TGCAGTGGGGGTCAAACTAATCAGCCCCAGCATTTT	12	NA	NA	TRBV20-1	TRBJ1-5